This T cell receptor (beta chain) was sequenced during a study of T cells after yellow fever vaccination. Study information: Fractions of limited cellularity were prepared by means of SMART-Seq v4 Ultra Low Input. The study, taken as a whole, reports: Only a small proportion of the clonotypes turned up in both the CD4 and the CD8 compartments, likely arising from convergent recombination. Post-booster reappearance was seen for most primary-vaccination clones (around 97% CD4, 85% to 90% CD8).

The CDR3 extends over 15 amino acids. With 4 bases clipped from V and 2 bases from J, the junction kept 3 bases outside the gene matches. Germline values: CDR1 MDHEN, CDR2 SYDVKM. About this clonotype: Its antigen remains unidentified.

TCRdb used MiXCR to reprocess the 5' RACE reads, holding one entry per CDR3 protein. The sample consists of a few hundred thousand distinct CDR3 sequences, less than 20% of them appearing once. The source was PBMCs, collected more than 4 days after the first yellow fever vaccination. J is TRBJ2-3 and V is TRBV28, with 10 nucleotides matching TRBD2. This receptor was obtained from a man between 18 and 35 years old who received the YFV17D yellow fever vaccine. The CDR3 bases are TGTGCCAGCAGTTCCCTAGCGGGGGCCACAGATACGCAGTATTTT. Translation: CASSSLAGATDTQYF.